One and the same sample provided the 8 T cell receptor beta chains below, sequenced in a study of shared clonotypes between healthy human individuals. Clones were sequenced by immunoSEQ multiplex PCR, and TCRdb holds only the in-frame ones, with some missing. The sample holds a few million clones; approximately 93% are singletons and the top ten take roughly 0.36%. Sequenced material: naive CD4+ T cells from PBMCs. The subset here: CD45RA+ positively selected. All receptors derive from a man younger than 35 in good health. Some clones in this sample may be carry-over from other donors' samples.

The chain has TRBV29-1 and TRBJ1-2; D may be TRBD1 (5 bases). Per the germline V gene, CDR1 is SQVTM and CDR2 is ANQGSEA. The V end was cut by 1 base, the J end by 6 bases, with 18 bases between. This CDR3 is built from 15 residues. CDR3 coding DNA: TGCAGCGTTGAAGCTTTGAGGGCCAAAGGGGATGGCTACACCTTC. This gives the protein CSVEALRAKGDGYTF. Filled out from reference TRBV29-1 and TRBJ1-2, the complete variable domain reads SAVISQKPSRDICQRGTSLTIQCQVDSQVTMMFWYRQQPGQSLTLIATANQGSEATYESGFVIDKFPISRPNLTFSTLTVSNMSPEDSSIYLCSVEALRAKGDGYTFGSGTRLTVV.

The chain carries TRBV7-9 and TRBJ2-5; 7 bases line up with TRBD2. The V segment lost 8 bases and the J segment 2 bases; nucleotides outside the gene matches: 5. Per the germline V gene, CDR1 is SEHNR and CDR2 is FQNEAQ (reference sequence). The CDR3 length is 13 residues. CDR3 sequence (DNA): TGTGCCAGCGGAACTAGCGCACAAGAGACCCAGTACTTC. It encodes CASGTSAQETQYF.

This chain uses TRBV10-3 with TRBJ1-2; the D is unclear. The CDR3 sequence is 15 residues long. The V gene's germline CDR1 is ENHRY and CDR2 SYGVKD. Trimming pared 3 bases from V and 8 bases from J, leaving 19 bases between. The CDR3, as DNA: TGTGCCATCAGTGATTTTCGGCCTTCACCTATGGGCTACACCTTC. This codes for CAISDFRPSPMGYTF.

This clone was detected only a few times. The chain carries TRBV5-1 and TRBJ1-2; D is unresolved. In germline, CDR1 is SGHRS, CDR2 YFSETQ. This CDR3 is 15 amino acids long. Trimming pared 0 bases from V and 2 bases from J, leaving 11 bases between. In nucleotides, the CDR3 is TGCGCCAGCAGCTTGGTACCGGGCGGGAACTATGGCTACACCTTC. Translating it yields CASSLVPGGNYGYTF.

The rearrangement links TRBV15 to TRBJ2-7; TRBD1 matches at 7 bases. The J segment lost 0 bases and the V segment lost 3 bases, leaving 5 bases of the junction unmatched. The CDR3 has 15 residues. Per germline, CDR1 LNHNV and CDR2 YYDKDF (reference sequence). CDR3 loop: CATSRGQLTSYEQYF. Written as DNA, the CDR3 is TGTGCCACCAGCAGGGGACAGCTGACCTCCTACGAGCAGTACTTC.

The V gene is TRBV6-1, the J gene TRBJ1-2, with D perhaps matching TRBD1 (6 bases). With 3 bases removed from V and 8 bases from J, the gap between germline ends came to 16 bases. The germline V gene has CDR1 MNHNS and CDR2 SASEGT. The CDR3 sequence is 14 residues long. CDR3 sequence reads: CASSDGRQASGYTF. The CDR3 bases are TGTGCCAGCAGTGACGGGAGACAGGCGTCGGGCTACACCTTC.

CDR3 region: CASSLARGTSGRSSTDTQYF. Written as DNA, the CDR3 is TGTGCCAGCAGCTTAGCGCGTGGGACTAGCGGGCGTTCTAGCACAGATACGCAGTATTTT. The V call is TRBV7-2, the J call TRBJ2-3; the match to TRBD2 covers 12 bases. Trimming at V came to 0 bases and at J to 0 bases, leaving 10 bases not matched to a gene. This CDR3 region has 20 residues. Germline V CDR1 and CDR2: SGHTA, FQGNSA.

The gene calls are TRBV28 and TRBJ2-2; 7 bases are shared with TRBD2. The V and J ends lost 6 bases and 4 bases, in that order; junction bases with no gene match: 11. CDR1 is MDHEN and CDR2 is SYDVKM in the germline V gene. The CDR3 runs to 16 residues. This CDR3 reads CASSPPLLARTGELFF. For the CDR3, the DNA is TGTGCCAGCAGCCCTCCCTTACTAGCGCGCACCGGGGAGCTGTTTTTT.